Following are 24 T cell receptor beta chains from one sample sequenced in a study of T cell changes during pregnancy in multiple sclerosis. Libraries were prepared by immunoSEQ multiplex PCR; TCRdb keeps only in-frame clonotypes and omits some of them. This sample carries 70,000 to 95,000 clones, about 93% of them seen once, and the ten largest clones take about 0.45%. The sample in question was CD4+ T cells from peripheral blood mononuclear cells, obtained in the second trimester of pregnancy. Receptor source: a female donor with multiple sclerosis, enrolled in a pregnancy study.

The CDR3: CASSEKTGASSNQPQHF. The CDR3 nucleotides read TGTGCCAGCAGTGAAAAAACAGGAGCCAGTAGCAATCAGCCCCAGCATTTT. V gene TRBV6-1 combines with J gene TRBJ1-5; tentative D call: TRBD1 (5 bases). Germline V gene data show CDR1 as MNHNS and CDR2 as SASEGT. This CDR3 is built from 17 residues. Trimming cost V 2 bases and J 0 bases, with 14 bases left between them.

The V and J genes are TRBV11-3 and TRBJ1-5; D call uncertain. This CDR3 has 13 residues. Germline V gene data show CDR1 as SGHNT and CDR2 as YENEEA. The germline V and J ends were trimmed by 1 base and 5 bases, with 6 bases remaining between them. CDR3 amino acids: CASSLGGDQPQHF. In DNA form, the CDR3 reads TGTGCCAGCAGCTTAGGCGGGGATCAGCCCCAGCATTTT.

This chain uses TRBV6-5 with TRBJ1-1, with D hard to call. Trimming removed 2 bases from V and 5 bases from J, with 12 bases in between. This CDR3 comprises 14 residues. In germline, CDR1 is MNHEY, CDR2 SVGAGI. The CDR3 region is CASSYAARRTEAFF. In DNA form, the CDR3 reads TGTGCCAGCAGTTACGCGGCTCGGAGAACTGAAGCTTTCTTT.

The rearrangement uses TRBV2 and TRBJ2-1; 9 positions agree with TRBD1. The CDR3 sequence is 16 residues long. V lost 4 bases and J lost 9; bases outside the gene matches: 13. From germline, CDR1 is SNHLY and CDR2 FYNNEI. Here the CDR3 reads CASSGGGQGIWGEQFF. The CDR3, as DNA: TGTGCCAGCAGTGGGGGAGGACAGGGGATTTGGGGTGAGCAGTTCTTC. Looking up the rest from reference TRBV2 and TRBJ2-1 gives the full variable domain: EPEVTQTPSHQVTQMGQEVILRCVPISNHLYFYWYRQILGQKVEFLVSFYNNEISEKSEIFDDQFSVERPDGSNFTLKIRSTKLEDSAMYFCASSGGGQGIWGEQFFGPGTRLTVL.

The J gene is TRBJ2-1, the V gene TRBV25-1; 11 bases are shared with TRBD2. The CDR3 is 16 amino acids. The junction had 6 bases not matched to a gene; V was cut back by 4 bases and J by 4 bases. Germline V gene sequence: CDR1 MGHDK, CDR2 SYGVNS. In nucleotides, the CDR3 is TGTGCCAGCAGTGCGCCTAGCGGGAGGCGATACAATGAGCAGTTCTTC. It yields the protein CASSAPSGRRYNEQFF.

This clone was detected only once. The J gene is TRBJ2-1, the V gene TRBV7-6; 11 bases are a match to TRBD2. This CDR3 comprises 21 residues. CDR1 and CDR2 from the germline V gene are SGHVS and FNYEAQ. Losses at the gene ends were 5 bases for V and 6 bases for J; bases not matched to a gene: 24. In nucleotides, the CDR3 is TGTGCCAGCAGCATAGGGGGACTAGCGGAGAAAATTACGAGAGGCGGCAATGAGCAGTTCTTC. It yields the protein CASSIGGLAEKITRGGNEQFF. The full variable domain, rest sourced from reference TRBV7-6 and TRBJ2-1, is GAGVSQSPRYKVTKRGQDVALRCDPISGHVSLYWYRQALGQGPEFLTYFNYEAQQDKSGLPNDRFSAERPEGSISTLTIQRTEQRDSAMYRCASSIGGLAEKITRGGNEQFFGPGTRLTVL.

This clone has a single count. The V and J genes are TRBV7-8 and TRBJ2-3; 8 bases are a match to TRBD2. CDR1 and CDR2 (germline): SGHVS, FQNEAQ. There are 22 residues in the CDR3. The junction had 27 bases not matched to a gene; V was cut back by 5 bases and J by 2 bases. The CDR3 reads CASSPPPWTEPLSGRTTDTQYF. CDR3 nucleotides: TGTGCCAGCAGCCCCCCTCCATGGACAGAACCACTAAGCGGGAGAACCACAGATACGCAGTATTTT.

The chain employs TRBV30 and TRBJ1-2; D remains ambiguous. This CDR3 comprises 14 residues. Per the germline V gene, CDR1 is GTSNPN and CDR2 is SVGIG (reference sequence). The ends were cut back, 0 bases at V and 1 base at J, with 9 bases in the middle. The CDR3 region has the DNA TGTGCCTGGAGTGTACCTCTAGTTAACTATGGCTACACCTTC. It yields the protein CAWSVPLVNYGYTF.

V is TRBV5-8 and J is TRBJ1-1; a weak D match, TRBD1 (5 bases). CDR1 and CDR2 from the germline V gene are SGHTS and YDEGEE. The CDR3 loop spans 15 amino acids. The V end was cut by 0 bases, the J end by 5 bases, with 14 bases between. In nucleotides, the CDR3 is TGTGCCAGCAGCTTGGGGGGCAAAGGGCGGACTGAAGCTTTCTTT. Its protein is CASSLGGKGRTEAFF.

The rearrangement uses TRBV28 and TRBJ2-5; 11 bases map to TRBD2. Germline CDR1 reads MDHEN; CDR2 reads SYDVKM. V was clipped by 5 bases and J by 7 bases; unmatched bases: 15. This CDR3 has 17 residues. The CDR3 here is CASSPLTSGTEVGTQYF. The CDR3 DNA sequence: TGTGCCAGCAGTCCCCTGACTAGCGGGACGGAGGTCGGGACCCAGTACTTC.

The V call is TRBV20-1, the J call TRBJ2-7, with D possibly being TRBD2 (5 bases). CDR3 length: 11 residues. CDR1 and CDR2 from the germline V gene are DFQATT and SNEGSKA (reference sequence). The V end was cut by 5 bases, the J end by 6 bases, with 11 bases between. CDR3 sequence (DNA): TGCAGTGCTTCCCTAGCAGGCGAGCAGTACTTC. Translation: CSASLAGEQYF.

CDR3 in amino acids: CASSIQLLAHEQFF. The CDR3 DNA sequence: TGTGCCAGCAGCATACAATTACTAGCTCATGAGCAGTTCTTC. The chain links TRBV11-1 to TRBJ2-1; possibly TRBD2 for D (6 bases). The V and J ends lost 5 bases and 8 bases respectively, with 16 bases between them. Germline assignment: CDR1 SGHAT and CDR2 FQDESV (reference sequence). This CDR3 has 14 amino acids.

This rearrangement joins TRBV2 to TRBJ1-6, with 8 bases matching TRBD1. J lost 0 bases, V lost 5 bases, and 3 bases had no gene match. The CDR3 covers 16 residues. Germline V gene sequence: CDR1 SNHLY, CDR2 FYNNEI. CDR3 residues: CASSRDRSSYNSPLHF. CDR3 DNA sequence: TGTGCCAGCAGTAGGGACAGGAGCTCCTATAATTCACCCCTCCACTTT.

V usage is TRBV30 and J usage is TRBJ2-1, with D perhaps TRBD1 (5 bases). Germline V lookup: CDR1 GTSNPN, CDR2 SVGIG (reference sequence). V lost 3 bases and J lost 10, with 10 bases in between. This CDR3 spans 11 amino acids. The CDR3: CAWRAGFEQFF. DNA for the CDR3: TGTGCCTGGAGGGCAGGGTTCGAGCAGTTCTTC.

V and J are TRBV5-1 and TRBJ2-5, with a tentative D call TRBD2 (7 bases). Trimming removed 3 bases at V and 5 bases at J, with 11 bases between. The CDR3 is 13 residues long. Germline CDR1 and CDR2: SGHRS and YFSETQ. The CDR3 sequence: CASSSGGRETQYF. The CDR3 nucleotides are TGCGCCAGCAGCTCGGGGGGCAGGGAGACCCAGTACTTC.

The chain recombines TRBV5-4 with TRBJ2-7; 7 bases map to TRBD2. CDR1 is SGHNT and CDR2 is YYREEE in the germline V gene (reference sequence). V shed 0 bases and J 2 bases; nucleotides not matched to a gene: 5. This CDR3 contains 15 residues. CDR3 sequence: CASSLGGGGTYEQYF. As DNA, the CDR3 is TGTGCCAGCAGCTTGGGTGGCGGGGGTACCTACGAGCAGTACTTC.

The V call is TRBV11-2, the J call TRBJ2-5; the D is unclear. Germline assignment: CDR1 SGHAT and CDR2 FQNNGV. The CDR3 length is 16 residues. Trimming stripped 5 bases from V and 2 bases from J, with 18 bases between. CDR3: CASSRERVWSQETQYF. The CDR3 bases are TGTGCCAGCAGCCGCGAACGGGTTTGGTCACAAGAGACCCAGTACTTC.

V usage is TRBV6-5 and J usage is TRBJ1-6; 9 nucleotides line up with TRBD1. J gave up 9 bases and V 5 bases, and 5 bases lay outside the gene matches. CDR3 length equals 14 residues. Germline CDR1 and CDR2: MNHEY and SVGAGI. CDR3 amino acids: CASSTGQGSSPLHF. The CDR3 DNA follows: TGTGCCAGCAGTACGGGACAGGGTAGTTCACCCCTCCACTTT.

V and J are TRBV5-8 and TRBJ2-7; D possibly corresponds to TRBD2 (5 bases). The germline gives CDR1 SGHTS, CDR2 YDEGEE. The CDR3 runs 14 residues. V was trimmed by 4 bases and J by 7 bases, leaving 18 bases between them. CDR3 DNA: TGTGCCAGCAGCCCAGTAGTTGGTCGGGGAGAGCAGTACTTC. It codes for CASSPVVGRGEQYF.

This sequence joins TRBV7-2 and TRBJ2-1; D unclear. The CDR3 covers 15 residues. Germline lookup yields CDR1 SGHTA and CDR2 FQGNSA. The V and J ends lost 5 bases and 0 bases respectively, with 11 bases between them. As DNA, the CDR3 is TGTGCCAGCAGCGATAGCCTTCTCTCCTACAATGAGCAGTTCTTC. It yields the protein CASSDSLLSYNEQFF.

The chain recombines TRBV13 with TRBJ2-2; no reliable D call. The V and J ends lost 2 bases and 3 bases respectively, with 13 bases between them. CDR3 length: 16 residues. Germline lookup yields CDR1 PRHDT and CDR2 FYEKMQ (reference sequence). CDR3 DNA sequence: TGTGCCAGCAGCTTATGGAGTAGACGGGACACCGGGGAGCTGTTTTTT. Protein product: CASSLWSRRDTGELFF. The variable domain in full, with the rest retrieved from reference TRBV13 and TRBJ2-2, is AAGVIQSPRHLIKEKRETATLKCYPIPRHDTVYWYQQGPGQDPQFLISFYEKMQSDKGSIPDRFSAQQFSDYHSELNMSSLELGDSALYFCASSLWSRRDTGELFFGEGSRLTVL.

The V call is TRBV9, the J call TRBJ1-1; 8 bases are a match to TRBD1. CDR3 length: 16 amino acids. Trimming took 4 bases from V and 1 from J; bases not matched to a gene: 9. Germline V lookup: CDR1 SGDLS, CDR2 YYNGEE. The CDR3 DNA is TGTGCCAGCAGCCCTCGGACAGGGACAGCGAACACTGAAGCTTTCTTT. It codes for CASSPRTGTANTEAFF.

V is TRBV27 and J is TRBJ2-7; 7 nucleotides agree with TRBD2. J was trimmed by 2 bases and V by 3 bases; bases with no gene match: 22. Germline V gene lookup returns CDR1 MNHEY and CDR2 SMNVEV (reference sequence). The CDR3 totals 20 residues. The CDR3 loop is CASSFSGGSTAGVTTYEQYF. CDR3 nucleotides: TGTGCCAGCAGTTTCTCCGGCGGGAGCACTGCGGGCGTTACTACCTACGAGCAGTACTTC.

CDR3 residues: CASSLRTGDTGELFF. The CDR3 DNA reads TGTGCCAGCAGCTTAAGAACGGGGGACACCGGGGAGCTGTTTTTT. The rearrangement joins TRBV13 to TRBJ2-2; TRBD2 is a possible D gene (6 bases). Germline CDR1 and CDR2: PRHDT and FYEKMQ (reference sequence). V dropped 2 bases and J dropped 3 bases, with 10 bases sitting between them. This CDR3 has 15 residues.